What follows are 13 T cell receptor beta chains derived from one specimen sequenced in a study of a mutant IDH1 vaccine in newly diagnosed glioma. Time point denoted: week 5, during vaccination. Each dose of the vaccine consisted of 300 ug of mutant IDH1 20-mer peptide, with topical imiquimod. These receptors' antigens are unknown. Measured with immunoSEQ multiplex PCR; TCRdb has only the in-frame clones, and not every one. The sample shows approximately 27,000 clones, roughly 90% of them seen only once. The material was PBMCs, obtained from a glioma patient whose treatment included an IDH1 peptide vaccine. The receptor source for this set is a young man with glioma.

The V call is TRBV4-3, the J call TRBJ2-5, with no clear D. Germline assignment: CDR1 LGHNA and CDR2 YSLEER. Trimming cost V 0 bases and J 0 bases, with 11 bases left between them. CDR3 length: 16 amino acids. The chain's CDR3 is CASSQDFSRNQETQYF. The CDR3 DNA reads TGCGCCAGCAGCCAAGATTTCTCACGGAACCAAGAGACCCAGTACTTC.

The chain employs TRBV2 and TRBJ1-2; TRBD1 might be the D (6 bases). Germline V CDR1 and CDR2: SNHLY, FYNNEI. The CDR3 is 13 residues long. V lost 7 bases and J lost 5, with 14 bases in between. As DNA, the CDR3 is TGTGCCAGCATGCGGACAGACCGTTATGGCTACACCTTC. Its translation is CASMRTDRYGYTF. Complete variable domain (other parts from reference TRBV2 and TRBJ1-2): EPEVTQTPSHQVTQMGQEVILRCVPISNHLYFYWYRQILGQKVEFLVSFYNNEISEKSEIFDDQFSVERPDGSNFTLKIRSTKLEDSAMYFCASMRTDRYGYTFGSGTRLTVV.

This chain connects TRBV15 to TRBJ1-1; D is perhaps TRBD1 (6 bases). The germline V and J ends were trimmed by 0 bases and 4 bases, with 9 bases remaining between them. The CDR3 consists of 14 residues. CDR1 and CDR2 (germline): LNHNV, YYDKDF (reference sequence). The CDR3 is CATSRDRGVTEAFF. The CDR3 DNA follows: TGTGCCACCAGCAGAGATAGGGGGGTCACTGAAGCTTTCTTT.

Only one count was recorded for this clone. The chain recombines TRBV19 with TRBJ1-5; D unclear. There are 15 residues in the CDR3. The ends were cut back, 2 bases at V and 7 bases at J, with 15 bases in the middle. Germline V CDR1 and CDR2: LNHDA, SQIVND (reference sequence). CDR3 sequence reads: CASSITPQTNQPQHF. CDR3 DNA sequence: TGTGCCAGTAGTATAACCCCCCAGACCAACCAGCCCCAGCATTTT. The variable domain in full, completed from reference TRBV19 and TRBJ1-5, reads DGGITQSPKYLFRKEGQNVTLSCEQNLNHDAMYWYRQDPGQGLRLIYYSQIVNDFQKGDIAEGYSVSREKKESFPLTVTSAQKNPTAFYLCASSITPQTNQPQHFGDGTRLSIL.

The chain combines TRBV5-6 with TRBJ1-2; maybe TRBD1 (6 bases). Germline assignment: CDR1 SGHDT and CDR2 YYEEEE. The CDR3 consists of 14 residues. Trimming shortened V by 0 bases and J by 4 bases, and 10 bases separated the two germline ends. DNA of the CDR3: TGTGCCAGCAGCTTGGTGGGACAACCCTATGGCTACACCTTC. It translates to CASSLVGQPYGYTF.

The rearrangement uses TRBV7-9 and TRBJ1-1; D possibly corresponds to TRBD1 (6 bases). The ends were cut back, 5 bases at V and 2 bases at J, with 12 bases in the middle. From germline, CDR1 is SEHNR and CDR2 FQNEAQ (reference sequence). The CDR3 runs 14 residues. CDR3 nucleotide sequence: TGTGCCAGCAGCCCGGACAGATATAACACTGAAGCTTTCTTT. This translates into CASSPDRYNTEAFF.

CDR3 in amino acids: CASSGTGQGTGGYTF. The CDR3, as DNA: TGTGCCAGCAGCGGAACGGGACAGGGGACTGGTGGCTACACCTTC. J is TRBJ1-2 and V is TRBV5-4; TRBD1 matches at 10 bases. There are 15 residues in the CDR3. CDR1 SGHNT and CDR2 YYREEE come from the germline V gene (reference sequence). J gave up 7 bases and V 4 bases, and 10 bases lay outside the gene matches.

J is TRBJ2-7 and V is TRBV30, with 8 bases matching TRBD2. CDR1 GTSNPN and CDR2 SVGIG come from the germline V gene (reference sequence). The CDR3 is 11 residues long. The V and J ends lost 8 bases and 1 base, in that order; junction bases with no gene match: 1. CDR3 region: CAGTSSYEQYF. The CDR3 DNA sequence: TGTGCCGGGACTAGTTCCTACGAGCAGTACTTC.

CDR3 DNA: TGCAGCGTCCGAAAGCGGGAGCAGGGTTACGAGCAGTACTTC. Protein product: CSVRKREQGYEQYF. The genes are TRBV29-1 and TRBJ2-7; TRBD2 matches 8 bases. Germline CDR1 SQVTM, CDR2 ANQGSEA. J lost 4 bases, V lost 6 bases, and 11 bases had no gene match. The CDR3 is made up of 14 amino acids.

The CDR3 loop reads CASSASGGGGNQPQHF. In DNA, the CDR3 is TGTGCCAGCAGCGCAAGCGGGGGTGGGGGCAATCAGCCCCAGCATTTT. V is TRBV7-9 and J is TRBJ1-5, with a tentative D call TRBD1 (5 bases). V shed 5 bases and J shed 2 bases, with 16 bases lying between them. The CDR3 is made up of 16 amino acids. Per the germline V gene, CDR1 is SEHNR and CDR2 is FQNEAQ (reference sequence).

The table lists this clone with a few counts. The V gene is TRBV5-1, the J gene TRBJ1-1; weak D call: TRBD1 (6 bases). Trimming pared 0 bases from V and 9 bases from J, leaving 18 bases between. Germline CDR1 is SGHRS and CDR2 is YFSETQ. The CDR3 spans 15 residues. The CDR3 protein is CASSLELGATGKAFF. CDR3 DNA sequence: TGCGCCAGCAGCTTGGAATTGGGAGCAACAGGGAAAGCTTTCTTT.

The V gene is TRBV29-1, the J gene TRBJ1-3, with 8 bases fitting TRBD1. Germline V gives CDR1 SQVTM, CDR2 ANQGSEA. V shed 0 bases, J shed 9 bases, and the junction held 10 bases outside the gene matches. The CDR3 has 15 residues. CDR3 bases: TGCAGCGTTGAAGATGCAGACAGGGGATTGGGCACCATATATTTT. Its translation is CSVEDADRGLGTIYF.

The chain employs TRBV29-1 and TRBJ2-7, with D perhaps given as TRBD1 or TRBD2 (5 bases each). The germline CDR1 and CDR2 sequences are SQVTM and ANQGSEA. This CDR3 spans 12 amino acids. V was shortened by 1 base and J by 6 bases, with 10 bases between the two germline ends. The CDR3 nucleotides read TGCAGCGTTGAAGGGGACCTGGGCGAGCAGTACTTC. Translation: CSVEGDLGEQYF.